This T cell receptor beta chain was observed in a study of T-cell reconstitution after alpha-beta-depleted transplantation in children. Trimming took off 0 bases at V and 4 bases at J, with 15 bases between the two ends. This CDR3 comprises 16 residues. CDR1 is DFQATT, CDR2 SNEGSKA, per germline (reference sequence). This clonotype was seen at least ten times. The antigen remains unidentified. The authors prepared the TCRbeta library with unique molecular identifiers. TCRdb reprocessed the PCR reads with MiXCR, giving one entry per CDR3 protein. Of a few hundred thousand distinct CDR3 sequences listed, about 25% were seen once; the top ten hold roughly 2.7%. Overall study results and limits: Some patients showed high day-60 TCRbeta diversity, which derived from surviving recipient T cells and thymic progenitors. At around two months after transplant, the alpha-beta T cells were reportedly derived from several hundred expanded clones that came from non-depleted graft cells.

This rearrangement joins TRBV20-1 to TRBJ2-2; D remains unclear. The starting material was PBMCs, obtained before TCRalphabeta/CD19-depleted stem cell transplant. The receptor's source is a girl aged 2-15 years with Fanconi anemia, due to receive a stem cell transplant. The DNA of the CDR3 is TGCAGTGCTAGAGACCTCCTTCGGCAGTCCACCGGGGAGCTGTTTTTT. This translates into CSARDLLRQSTGELFF.